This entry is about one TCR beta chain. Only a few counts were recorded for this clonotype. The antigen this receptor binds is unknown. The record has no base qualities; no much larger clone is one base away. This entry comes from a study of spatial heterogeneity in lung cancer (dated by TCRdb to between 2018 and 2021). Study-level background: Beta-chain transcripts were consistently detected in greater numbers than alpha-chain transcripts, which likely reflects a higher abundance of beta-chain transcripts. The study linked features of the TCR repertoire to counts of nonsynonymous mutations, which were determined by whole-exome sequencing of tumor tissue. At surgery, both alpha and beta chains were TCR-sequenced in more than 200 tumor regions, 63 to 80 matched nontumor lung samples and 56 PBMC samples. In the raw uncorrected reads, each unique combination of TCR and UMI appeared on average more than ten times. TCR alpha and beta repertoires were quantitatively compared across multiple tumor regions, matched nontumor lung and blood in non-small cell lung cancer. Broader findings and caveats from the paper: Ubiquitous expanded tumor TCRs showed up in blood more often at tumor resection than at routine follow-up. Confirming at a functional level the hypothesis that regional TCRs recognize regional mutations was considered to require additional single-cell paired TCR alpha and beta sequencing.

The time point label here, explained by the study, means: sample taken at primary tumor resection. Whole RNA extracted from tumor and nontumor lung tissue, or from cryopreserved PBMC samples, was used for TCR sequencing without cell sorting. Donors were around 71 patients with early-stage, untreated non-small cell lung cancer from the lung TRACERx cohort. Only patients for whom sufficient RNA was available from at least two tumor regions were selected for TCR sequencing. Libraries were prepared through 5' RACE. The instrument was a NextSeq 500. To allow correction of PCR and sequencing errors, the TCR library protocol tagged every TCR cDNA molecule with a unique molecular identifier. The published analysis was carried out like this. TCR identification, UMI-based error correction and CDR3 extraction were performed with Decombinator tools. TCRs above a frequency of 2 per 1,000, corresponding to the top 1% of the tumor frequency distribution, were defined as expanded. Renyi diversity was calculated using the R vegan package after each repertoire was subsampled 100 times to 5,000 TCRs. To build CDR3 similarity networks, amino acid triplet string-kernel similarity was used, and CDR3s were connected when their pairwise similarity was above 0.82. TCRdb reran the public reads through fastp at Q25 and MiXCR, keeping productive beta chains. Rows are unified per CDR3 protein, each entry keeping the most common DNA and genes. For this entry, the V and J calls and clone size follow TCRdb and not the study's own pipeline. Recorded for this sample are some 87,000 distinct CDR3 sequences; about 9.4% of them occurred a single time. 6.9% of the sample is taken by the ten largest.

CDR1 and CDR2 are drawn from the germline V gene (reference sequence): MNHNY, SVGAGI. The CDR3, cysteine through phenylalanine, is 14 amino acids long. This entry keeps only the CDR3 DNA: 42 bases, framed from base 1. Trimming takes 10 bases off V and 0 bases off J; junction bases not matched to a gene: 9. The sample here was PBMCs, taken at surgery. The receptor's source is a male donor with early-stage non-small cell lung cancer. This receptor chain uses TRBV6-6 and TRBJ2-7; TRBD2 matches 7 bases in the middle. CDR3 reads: CATHPGGTSYEQYF. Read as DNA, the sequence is TGTGCCACCCATCCGGGAGGAACCTCCTACGAGCAGTACTTC.